Each of the 8 T cell receptor beta chains below was sequenced from the same sample in a study of T-cell memory formation after mild COVID-19. TCRdb called the 5' RACE reads again in MiXCR, with one record for every CDR3 protein. Among roughly 89,000 distinct CDR3 sequences listed, about 13% were seen once. The sequencing sample was made of PBMCs or a T cell subset sorted from them (not recorded which). The receptor set was obtained from an adult woman who had mild COVID-19 (a few samples of this study predate the infection). Cell type and time point are not known.

A few counts support this clonotype. The V and J genes are TRBV6-5 and TRBJ2-2; D unclear. Between the trimmed V and J ends, which lost 3 bases and 3 bases, there was a span of 11 bases. The CDR3 is 15 amino acids. Germline V CDR1 and CDR2: MNHEY, SVGAGI. CDR3 nucleotides: TGTGCCAGCAGTTATTCCGGCGGTGACACCGGGGAGCTGTTTTTT. It is translated as CASSYSGGDTGELFF.

This clonotype was counted a few times. DNA of the CDR3: TGTGCCACCAGTGAACGACTACCAGGGACCGGGGAGCTGTTTTTT. Translated, it gives CATSERLPGTGELFF. V gene TRBV24-1 combines with J gene TRBJ2-2; TRBD1 or TRBD2 may be the D gene (5 bases each). V gave up 4 bases and J gave up 5 bases, with 13 bases separating them. The CDR3 extends over 15 amino acids. The germline V gene encodes CDR1 KGHDR and CDR2 SFDVKD.

The chain uses TRBV7-6 and TRBJ2-7; D remains unclear. V shed 1 base and J shed 2 bases, with 12 bases lying between them. The CDR3 covers 15 residues. Germline V gene lookup returns CDR1 SGHVS and CDR2 FNYEAQ. CDR3 nucleotide sequence: TGTGCCAGCAGCTTAGAGGACGACCGAGCCTACGAGCAGTACTTC. Translated: CASSLEDDRAYEQYF.

V gene TRBV5-6 combines with J gene TRBJ2-1; D is unclear. This CDR3 has 14 residues. Trimming took off 3 bases at V and 9 bases at J, with 16 bases between the two ends. The germline V gene has CDR1 SGHDT and CDR2 YYEEEE. For the CDR3, the DNA is TGTGCCAGCAGCTACCAAAGTGGTAGCTCTGAGCAGTTCTTC. It specifies CASSYQSGSSEQFF.

This clonotype was picked up a small number of times. This chain links TRBV2 with TRBJ2-4, with 7 nucleotides matching TRBD1. The CDR3 loop spans 15 amino acids. The ends lost 3 bases at V and 3 bases at J; junction bases unmatched: 5. The germline CDR1 and CDR2 sequences are SNHLY and FYNNEI. The CDR3, as DNA: TGTGCCAGCAGTGAGAAAGGGACAGTCAAAAACATTCAGTACTTC. It encodes CASSEKGTVKNIQYF.

By share of the sample, this clonotype is medium-sized. The chain joins TRBV6-1 to TRBJ2-3; D uncertain. The germline gives CDR1 MNHNS, CDR2 SASEGT. Trimming left V 6 bases short and J 6 bases short, with 4 bases between. This CDR3 has 10 amino acids. The CDR3 DNA is TGTGCCAGCAGATATGATACGCAGTATTTT. As protein: CASRYDTQYF.

The J gene is TRBJ2-5, the V gene TRBV3-1, with D perhaps given as TRBD1 or TRBD2 (5 bases each). Germline V CDR1 and CDR2: LGHDT, YNNKEL (reference sequence). The CDR3 sequence is 16 residues long. V gave up 2 bases and J gave up 2 bases, with 15 bases separating them. The CDR3 sequence: CASSQMQGWGQETQYF. The CDR3 nucleotides read TGTGCCAGCAGCCAAATGCAAGGATGGGGGCAAGAGACCCAGTACTTC.

The rearrangement joins TRBV5-5 to TRBJ1-1; D perhaps matches TRBD1 (6 bases). V lost 4 bases, J lost 3 bases, and 13 bases lay in between. The germline gives CDR1 SGHKS, CDR2 YYEKEE (reference sequence). CDR3 length: 14 residues. The CDR3 loop reads CASSLDGQYTEAFF. CDR3 DNA sequence: TGTGCCAGCAGCCTGGACGGACAGTACACTGAAGCTTTCTTT.